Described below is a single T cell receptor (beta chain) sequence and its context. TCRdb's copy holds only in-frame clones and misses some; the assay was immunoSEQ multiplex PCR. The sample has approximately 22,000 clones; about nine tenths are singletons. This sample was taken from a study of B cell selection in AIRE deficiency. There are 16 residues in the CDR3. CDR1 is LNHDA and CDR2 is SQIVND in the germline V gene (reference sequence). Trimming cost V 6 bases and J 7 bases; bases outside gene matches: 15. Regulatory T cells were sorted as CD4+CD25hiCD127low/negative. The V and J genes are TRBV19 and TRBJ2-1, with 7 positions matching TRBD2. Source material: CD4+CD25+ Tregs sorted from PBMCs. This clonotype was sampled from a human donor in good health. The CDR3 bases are TGTGCCAGTAGCTTAACAGGCCTAGCGGCGATTAATGAGCAGTTCTTC. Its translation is CASSLTGLAAINEQFF.